The clone carrying this T cell receptor (beta chain) came up many times. Its antigen is undetermined. The sample is drawn from a study of early T cells in non-severe SARS-CoV-2 infection. Study context: Sequencing used unsorted whole-blood bulk RNA, so chains lack pairing. Study-level findings and limits: Missing private and CD4 specificities, VDJdb matching favored anti-spike CD8 responses.

The V end lost 3 bases, the J end lost 8 bases, and 10 bases lay between the germline ends. CDR1 is SQVTM and CDR2 is ANQGSEA in the germline V gene. This CDR3 comprises 12 residues. The TCR library protocol attached unique molecular identifiers to the individual cDNA molecules. MiXCR, run by TCRdb on the 5' RACE reads, gives a single entry per CDR3 protein. Of under 100,000 distinct CDR3 sequences in the sample, approximately 11% were seen once. Sequenced: whole blood. The receptor was isolated from an adult who was a healthcare worker with PCR-confirmed SARS-CoV-2 infection or an uninfected control (not recorded which). The rearrangement links TRBV29-1 to TRBJ1-4; D is uncertain. DNA of the CDR3: TGCAGCGTTGAGGAGTCCGCCGAAAAACTGTTTTTT. Its translation is CSVEESAEKLFF.